This is a list of T cell receptor beta chains from one sample in a study of cytomegalovirus exposure and HLA in healthy donors. Method: immunoSEQ multiplex PCR; TCRdb's copy keeps in-frame clones and lacks some. The sample has about 200,000 clones; around 80% are singletons. The sequencing sample was made of PBMCs. Source of these receptors: a man aged 30 to 39 in good health and CMV-seronegative. CDR3s include the opening cysteine and the closing phenylalanine or tryptophan. A D gene is named only where the DNA matches it firmly. Clone size is stated in some rows and not others, as once, few, many or a class when expanded.

j_call d_call v_call clone_size cdr3_nt cdr3_aa
TRBJ2-7 TRBD2 TRBV4-2 - TGTGCCAGCAGCCGAGAGGCTAGCGGGGGGGCGGGGGAGCAGTACTTC CASSREASGGAGEQYF
TRBJ1-2 - TRBV6-8 - TGTGCCAGCACACTCGGAGCTAACTATGGCTACACCTTC CASTLGANYGYTF
TRBJ2-7 TRBD1 TRBV5-8 - TGTGCCAGCAGCACAGGGGTGGACAGCTACTCCTACGAGCAGTACTTC CASSTGVDSYSYEQYF
TRBJ1-2 - TRBV4-1 once TGCGCCAGCAGCGATGGGGGGGGAGGCTATGGCTACACCTTC CASSDGGGGYGYTF
TRBJ1-2 TRBD1 TRBV5-1 - TGCGCCAGCAGCTTGGGACAGGGCGATGGCTACACCTTC CASSLGQGDGYTF
TRBJ1-5 TRBD1 TRBV2 - TGTGCCAGCAGTGGAGGACAGGGCTTTCAGCCCCAGCATTTT CASSGGQGFQPQHF
TRBJ2-5 - TRBV5-6 - TGTGCCAGCAGCCATTCGGTAGAGCGGGCCAACCAAGAGACCCAGTACTTC CASSHSVERANQETQYF
TRBJ1-4 TRBD1 TRBV27 once TGTGCCAGCAGTTCCGGCGTATGGACAGGGGGAAATGAAAAACTGTTTTTT CASSSGVWTGGNEKLFF
TRBJ1-2 TRBD1 TRBV2 once TGTGCCAGCAGTGAATTGACAGGGGTCTACACCTTC CASSELTGVYTF
TRBJ2-1 - TRBV6-5 - TGTGCCAGCAGTTACGACACGTACAATGAGCAGTTCTTC CASSYDTYNEQFF
TRBJ1-2 TRBD1 TRBV19 - TGTGCCAGTAGCCTTGCAGGGGGCGTAAGAGGCTACACCTTC CASSLAGGVRGYTF
TRBJ2-4 TRBD2 TRBV4-1 - TGCGCCAGCCGACCAGGACTAGCGGGGGGGCGGGCCAAAAACATTCAGTACTTC CASRPGLAGGRAKNIQYF
TRBJ2-5 TRBD1 TRBV6-5 - TGTGCCAGCAGTTACTCGGGGACAGCCGACCAGTACTTC CASSYSGTADQYF
TRBJ1-6 - TRBV6-4 - TGTGCCAGCAGTGTAACAGCGACAGGCTATAATTCACCCCTCCACTTT CASSVTATGYNSPLHF
TRBJ1-1 - TRBV7-9 - TGTGCCAGCAGCTTAGTTGGCTGGAACACTGAAGCTTTCTTT CASSLVGWNTEAFF
TRBJ2-1 TRBD2 TRBV7-2 - TGTGCCAGCAGCCTTATAGCGGGGGGGCCAAAGTTCTTC CASSLIAGGPKFF
TRBJ2-2 - TRBV18 - TGTGCCAGCTCCCGTGCGAACACCGGGGAGCTGTTTTTT CASSRANTGELFF
TRBJ2-5 - TRBV6-1 - TGTGCCAGCAGAGGGGTCGGGGGCCAAGAGACCCAGTACTTC CASRGVGGQETQYF
TRBJ1-5 - TRBV7-9 - TGTGCCAGCAGCTTAGAGGGGGAGCGGCCCCAGCATTTT CASSLEGERPQHF
TRBJ2-4 - TRBV7-6 - TGTGCCAGCAGCCCAGGACAGATGTTAGCCAAAAACATTCAGTACTTC CASSPGQMLAKNIQYF
TRBJ2-3 - TRBV9 - TGTGCCAGCAGCGTTAGCGGCCGCACAGATACGCAGTATTTT CASSVSGRTDTQYF
TRBJ1-4 - TRBV15 - TGTGCCACCAGCAGAGCCCCGGGGGGTCTCCCCAATGAAAAACTGTTTTTT CATSRAPGGLPNEKLFF
TRBJ1-6 TRBD1 TRBV7-9 - TGTGCCAGCAGCTTGTTGGACAGGGGGCTTGGATCACCCCTCCACTTT CASSLLDRGLGSPLHF
TRBJ1-1 - TRBV28 - TGTGCCAGCAGTTTGATGGGCAGGGTGAACACTGAAGCTTTCTTT CASSLMGRVNTEAFF
TRBJ1-2 - TRBV9 - TGTGCCAGCAGCGTGGCGGGGGTCCCCCGGCGTGGAGGCTACACCTTC CASSVAGVPRRGGYTF
TRBJ2-2 - TRBV6-1 few TGTGCCAGCAGTGAAGAAACAGCGAACACCGGGGAGCTGTTTTTT CASSEETANTGELFF
TRBJ2-3 - TRBV6-4 - TGTGCCAGCAGCGCTGGCGGGTCTAGCACAGATACGCAGTATTTT CASSAGGSSTDTQYF
TRBJ2-5 TRBD2 TRBV28 few TGTGCCAGCAGTTTAACACTAGCGGCCAACGAGTACTTC CASSLTLAANEYF
TRBJ2-7 TRBD2 TRBV27 - TGTGCCAGCGGTGGACTAGCGGGCGCCTACGAGCAGTACTTC CASGGLAGAYEQYF
TRBJ1-2 TRBD1 TRBV9 - TGTGCCAGCAGCGTATCGGGACAGGGGGGCGGCTACACCTTC CASSVSGQGGGYTF
TRBJ2-7 - TRBV29-1 - TGCAGCGTTGTGAGGGGACTGAGCGACGAGCAGTACTTC CSVVRGLSDEQYF
TRBJ2-5 - TRBV9 - TGTGCCAGCAGCGTAAATTTGGGAGGGGGAGAGACCCAGTACTTC CASSVNLGGGETQYF